Below are 19 T cell receptor beta chains sequenced from a single sample in a study of control samples from healthy donors and cancer patients. Here immunoSEQ multiplex PCR was the method, and the copy in TCRdb shows in-frame clones only, minus some. Seen here are about 130,000 clones, about 94% observed once, and the top ten hold approximately 15%. The sample taken for sequencing was PBMCs. The origin of the receptors is a man between 60 and 75 years old with colorectal cancer.

The chain couples TRBV9 to TRBJ2-1; TRBD1 is a possible D gene (5 bases). Between the trimmed V and J ends, which lost 2 bases and 2 bases, there was a span of 11 bases. The germline CDR1 and CDR2 sequences are SGDLS and YYNGEE. The CDR3 sequence is 15 residues long. The CDR3: CASSVDQGAYNEQFF. The CDR3 DNA is TGTGCCAGCAGCGTCGACCAGGGCGCCTACAATGAGCAGTTCTTC.

V gene TRBV7-7 combines with J gene TRBJ2-2; D might be TRBD2 (6 bases). CDR3 length: 14 residues. CDR1 and CDR2 (germline): SSHAT, FNYEAQ (reference sequence). V was trimmed by 4 bases and J by 4 bases, leaving 10 bases between them. CDR3 in amino acids: CASSSRLGTGELFF. The CDR3 DNA reads TGTGCCAGCAGCTCCAGACTAGGCACCGGGGAGCTGTTTTTT.

The chain employs TRBV7-2 and TRBJ2-3; 8 nucleotides line up with TRBD1. The CDR3 runs 16 residues. V lost 3 bases to trimming and J lost 3 bases; unmatched junction nucleotides: 8. The germline V gene encodes CDR1 SGHTA and CDR2 FQGNSA. The CDR3 DNA reads TGTGCCAGCAGCTTTACAGGGGGTGGGTGGACAGATACGCAGTATTTT. Its protein product is CASSFTGGGWTDTQYF.

V gene TRBV25-1 combines with J gene TRBJ2-1, with 9 bases matching TRBD1. This CDR3 region has 18 residues. The V and J ends lost 2 bases and 4 bases, in that order; junction bases with no gene match: 12. Germline V gene lookup returns CDR1 MGHDK and CDR2 SYGVNS. CDR3 nucleotide sequence: TGTGCCAGCAGTGAAACCCCCTCGACAGGGGGAAGATACAATGAGCAGTTCTTC. It codes for CASSETPSTGGRYNEQFF.

J is TRBJ2-3 and V is TRBV5-6; 7 positions match TRBD2. CDR3 length: 15 residues. The germline CDR1 and CDR2 sequences are SGHDT and YYEEEE. The V and J ends lost 2 bases and 6 bases, in that order; junction bases with no gene match: 9. As DNA, the CDR3 is TGTGCCAGCAGCTTACGGCGGGGGATAGAGGATACGCAGTATTTT. Its protein product is CASSLRRGIEDTQYF.

This chain joins TRBV6-6 and TRBJ1-3, with D possibly matching TRBD1 (5 bases). The length of the CDR3 is 16 residues. CDR1 is MNHNY, CDR2 SVGAGI, per germline (reference sequence). The V end lost 5 bases, the J end lost 0 bases, and 14 bases lay between the germline ends. The CDR3 reads CASSISDGGSGNTIYF. CDR3 nucleotides: TGTGCCAGCAGTATCTCGGACGGGGGCTCTGGAAACACCATATATTTT.

CDR3 sequence: CASSSGQGAGNTEAFF. The CDR3 DNA reads TGTGCCAGCAGTTCCGGACAGGGGGCTGGGAACACTGAAGCTTTCTTT. The chain has TRBV28 and TRBJ1-1; 11 bases map to TRBD1. The CDR3 runs 16 residues. J was trimmed by 1 base and V by 4 bases; bases with no gene match: 5. Germline-derived CDR1 and CDR2 are MDHEN and SYDVKM. The full variable domain, in which reference TRBV28 and TRBJ1-1 provide the parts outside the CDR3, is DVKVTQSSRYLVKRTGEKVFLECVQDMDHENMFWYRQDPGLGLRLIYFSYDVKMKEKGDIPEGYSVSREKKERFSLILESASTNQTSMYLCASSSGQGAGNTEAFFGQGTRLTVV.

The rearrangement links TRBV6-5 to TRBJ1-2; maybe TRBD1 (5 bases). The CDR3 has 14 residues. Germline CDR1 reads MNHEY; CDR2 reads SVGAGI. Trimming removed 2 bases at V and 7 bases at J, with 14 bases between. The CDR3 sequence: CASSYPGPGGGYTF. The CDR3 DNA reads TGTGCCAGCAGTTACCCGGGACCAGGAGGTGGCTACACCTTC.

This clone came up a few times. The V call is TRBV23-1, the J call TRBJ1-2; a weak D match, TRBD1 (6 bases). TRBV23-1 is an ORF, with its function uncertain. With 5 bases removed from V and 3 bases from J, the gap between germline ends came to 16 bases. The CDR3 is 15 residues long. CDR3 in DNA: TGCGCCAGCAGTTCTCGCCGGGGGGCCGACTATGGCTACACCTTC. Translated: CASSSRRGADYGYTF.

CDR3 nucleotides: TGCGCCAGCACCATGGGGGGTCTGCCTGGAAACACCATATATTTT. Translation: CASTMGGLPGNTIYF. The rearrangement joins TRBV5-1 to TRBJ1-3; D may be TRBD1 (5 bases). V lost 6 bases and J lost 2, with 15 bases in between. In germline, CDR1 is SGHRS, CDR2 YFSETQ. CDR3 size: 15 residues.

The chain uses TRBV4-2 and TRBJ1-1, with 10 nucleotides matching TRBD1. Germline loops: CDR1 LGHNA, CDR2 YNFKEQ. This CDR3 has 21 residues. J was trimmed by 4 bases and V by 4 bases; bases with no gene match: 24. The CDR3 region has the DNA TGTGCCAGCAGCCTCCGGACAGGGGGGCTGTCAACCCCGGGAGGAACCACTGAAGCTTTCTTT. This translates into CASSLRTGGLSTPGGTTEAFF.

The gene calls are TRBV12-3 or TRBV12-4 and TRBJ1-1; the D is unclear. V gave up 1 base and J gave up 7 bases, with 10 bases separating them. The CDR3 loop spans 13 amino acids. This chain's CDR3 is CASSLVLGNEAFF. The DNA of the CDR3 is TGTGCCAGCAGTTTAGTTTTGGGGAATGAAGCTTTCTTT.

The chain recombines TRBV7-9 with TRBJ2-7; D is unclear. CDR1 is SEHNR and CDR2 is FQNEAQ in the germline V gene (reference sequence). The V end lost 5 bases, the J end lost 6 bases, and 11 bases lay between the germline ends. The CDR3 sequence is 12 residues long. In nucleotides, the CDR3 is TGTGCCAGCAGCCCCCTCTCCCTCGAGCAGTACTTC. Its protein product is CASSPLSLEQYF.

The chain carries TRBV9 and TRBJ1-2; TRBD1 matches at 7 bases. The germline V gene encodes CDR1 SGDLS and CDR2 YYNGEE. This CDR3 region has 15 residues. J lost 4 bases, V lost 4 bases, and 10 bases had no gene match. CDR3 sequence: CASSSHHGQVYGYTF. CDR3 nucleotide sequence: TGTGCCAGCAGCTCGCATCACGGACAGGTCTATGGCTACACCTTC.

The V call is TRBV6-1, the J call TRBJ1-1, with 8 bases lining up with TRBD1. This CDR3 has 17 amino acids. Germline V CDR1 and CDR2: MNHNS, SASEGT. The V and J ends lost 6 bases and 1 base, in that order; junction bases with no gene match: 13. The CDR3 DNA reads as TGTGCCAGCAGGGAATTGGAAGGGACAGGCCCGAACACTGAAGCTTTCTTT. It is translated as CASRELEGTGPNTEAFF.

The chain uses TRBV18 and TRBJ1-4; D uncertain. In germline, CDR1 is KGHSH, CDR2 LQKENI. Trimming removed 3 bases at V and 5 bases at J, with 7 bases between. The CDR3 has 13 amino acids. CDR3 sequence reads: CASSPPENEKLFF. For the CDR3, the DNA is TGTGCCAGCTCACCCCCGGAGAATGAAAAACTGTTTTTT.

This chain joins TRBV19 and TRBJ1-2; D gene uncertain. Germline V gene sequence: CDR1 LNHDA, CDR2 SQIVND (reference sequence). The CDR3 length is 15 residues. V gave up 5 bases and J gave up 0 bases, with 13 bases separating them. The CDR3 coding sequence is TGTGCCAGTAGTCCGAAGACGGGAACTAACTATGGCTACACCTTC. Its translation is CASSPKTGTNYGYTF.

This clone has just one count. The same CDR3 also results from other DNA sequences found in this sample. The rearrangement links TRBV5-1 to TRBJ1-1; D uncertain. Looked up from germline, CDR1 is SGHRS and CDR2 is YFSETQ. This CDR3 comprises 13 residues. V lost 0 bases, J lost 4 bases, and 7 bases lay in between. The CDR3 sequence is CASSLDGGTEAFF. CDR3 DNA sequence: TGCGCCAGCAGCTTGGACGGTGGCACTGAAGCTTTCTTT.

J is TRBJ2-2 and V is TRBV6-4; D gene uncertain. The CDR3 sequence is 14 residues long. Germline V CDR1 and CDR2: MRHNA, SNTAGT. Between the trimmed V and J ends, which lost 5 bases and 0 bases, there was a span of 7 bases. The CDR3 DNA sequence: TGTGCCAGCAGTACGCAGGCGAACACCGGGGAGCTGTTTTTT. It encodes CASSTQANTGELFF.